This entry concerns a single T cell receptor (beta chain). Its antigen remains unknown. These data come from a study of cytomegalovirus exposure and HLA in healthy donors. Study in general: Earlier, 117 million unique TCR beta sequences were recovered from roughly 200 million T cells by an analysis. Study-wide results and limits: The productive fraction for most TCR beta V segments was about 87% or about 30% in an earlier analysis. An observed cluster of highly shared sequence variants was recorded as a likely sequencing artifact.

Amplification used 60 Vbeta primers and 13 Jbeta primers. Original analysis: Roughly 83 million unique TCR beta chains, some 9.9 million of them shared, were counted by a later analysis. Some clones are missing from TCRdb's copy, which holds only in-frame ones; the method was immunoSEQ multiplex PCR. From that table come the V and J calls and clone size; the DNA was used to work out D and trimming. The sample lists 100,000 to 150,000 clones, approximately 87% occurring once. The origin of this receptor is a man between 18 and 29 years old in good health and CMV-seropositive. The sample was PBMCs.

CDR3 sequence (DNA): TGTGCCAGCAGGAGGACAGGTTGGGGGAGCACTGAAGCTTTCTTT. Residues: CASRRTGWGSTEAFF. V is TRBV6-1 and J is TRBJ1-1; 7 bases align to TRBD1. CDR3 length: 15 residues. Germline CDR1 and CDR2: MNHNS and SASEGT. Trimming cost V 6 bases and J 4 bases; bases outside gene matches: 11.